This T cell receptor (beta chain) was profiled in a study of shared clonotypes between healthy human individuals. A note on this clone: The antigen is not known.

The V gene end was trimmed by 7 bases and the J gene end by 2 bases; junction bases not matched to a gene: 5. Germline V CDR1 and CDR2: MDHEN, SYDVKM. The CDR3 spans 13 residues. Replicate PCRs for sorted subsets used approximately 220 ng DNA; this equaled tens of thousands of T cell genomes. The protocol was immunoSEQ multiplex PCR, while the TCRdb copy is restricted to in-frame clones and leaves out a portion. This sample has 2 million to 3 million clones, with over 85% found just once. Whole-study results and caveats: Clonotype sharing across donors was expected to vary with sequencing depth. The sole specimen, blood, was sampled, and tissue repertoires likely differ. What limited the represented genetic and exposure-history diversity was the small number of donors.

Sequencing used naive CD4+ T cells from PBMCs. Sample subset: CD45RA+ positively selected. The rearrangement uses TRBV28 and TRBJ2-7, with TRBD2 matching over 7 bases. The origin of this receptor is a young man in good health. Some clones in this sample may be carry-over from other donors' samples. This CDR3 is CASKRSGTYEQYF. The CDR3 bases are TGTGCCAGCAAACGGAGCGGGACCTACGAGCAGTACTTC.